This T cell receptor (beta chain) is from a study of shared clonotypes between healthy human individuals. The CDR3 is made up of 16 amino acids. The germline V gene encodes CDR1 SGHRS and CDR2 YFSETQ. V was clipped by 0 bases and J by 0 bases, with 11 bases between them. TCRdb's copy holds only in-frame clones and misses some; the assay was immunoSEQ multiplex PCR. The data hold 2,100,000 or so clones, with under 97% observed a single time. In the case of this clone: At the DNA level, this CDR3 is encoded by other sequences in the same sample as well.

The sample was naive CD4+ T cells sorted from blood. Subset specified: CD45RA+ positively selected. V and J are TRBV5-1 and TRBJ2-3; D gene ambiguous. The origin of this receptor is a man aged 18 to 30 in good health. DNA for the CDR3: TGCGCCAGCAGCTTGGGAACCGGAGCTAGCACAGATACGCAGTATTTT. This translates into CASSLGTGASTDTQYF.